This T cell receptor beta chain derives from a study of identifying expanded T cells in peripheral blood. Healthy donors had no documented immune events, such as infections, while sampled. General study findings and limits: Clone count variance between approximately two-week samples rose with total template count. Differentially abundant clones: roughly 1.2 between replicates, around 16 at about two weeks, 19 at four.

Note on this clone: The antigen is undetermined.

This table comes from immunoSEQ multiplex PCR, and its TCRdb copy is limited to in-frame clones, with some not included. Of about 78,000 clones listed, roughly 86% are singletons. With 6 bases removed from V and 3 bases from J, the gap between germline ends came to 17 bases. The CDR3 has 14 amino acids. CDR1 and CDR2 (germline): SQVTM, ANQGSEA. Source material: blood. This clonotype originated in a person between 18 and 70 years old in good health. V and J are TRBV29-1 and TRBJ2-5; D ambiguous. The CDR3 reads CSVQRVGTEETQYF. The CDR3 DNA sequence: TGCAGCGTCCAAAGGGTGGGTACAGAAGAGACCCAGTACTTC.